This T cell receptor (beta chain) was recovered during a study of tumor-infiltrating lymphocytes in primary liver carcinoma. Comments on this clonotype: One end of the junction is discordant with germline, which a read error may explain.

Investigators took RNA and DNA out together from about 19-30 mg of unsorted bulk tissue. The CDR3 is made up of 16 amino acids. From germline, CDR1 is SQVTM and CDR2 ANQGSEA. Constant-region priming of about 0.5 ug total RNA yielded TCR beta cDNA. TCR beta libraries came from three nested multiplex PCR rounds using slightly modified ARM-PCR. The first two PCR rounds, around 11 cycles each, used TRBV1-TRBV30 forward primers and a C-beta reverse primer. TCRdb reanalysed the multiplex PCR reads using MiXCR and keeps one entry per CDR3 protein. This table has around 120,000 distinct CDR3 sequences, roughly 75% appearing once.

This clonotype was obtained from a woman aged 55 to 70 with primary liver carcinoma and hepatitis B virus infection. Sequences were obtained from tumor-adjacent normal liver tissue. The chain combines TRBV29-1 with TRBJ2-1; the match to TRBD2 covers 7 bases. The DNA for the CDR3 is TGCAGCGTTGCAGGCTCCACTAGCGAACTATACAATGAGCAGTCCTTC. Encoded protein: CSVAGSTSELYNEQSF.